Given below is one T cell receptor (beta chain) in context. The naive CD8 population came from CD45RO-negative cells selected for CCR7, without terminally differentiated effector memory CD45RA+ cells. Here immunoSEQ multiplex PCR was the method, and the copy in TCRdb shows in-frame clones only, minus some. The data hold roughly 2.1 million clones, with about 93% observed a single time. V was clipped by 7 bases and J by 3 bases, with 17 bases between them. CDR3 length equals 15 residues. Germline assignment: CDR1 LGHNT and CDR2 FRNRAP. This entry belongs to a study of shared clonotypes between healthy human individuals.

The chain carries TRBV12-5 and TRBJ2-3, with D perhaps matching TRBD2 (5 bases). The specimen was naive CD8+ T cells from PBMCs. The receptor's source is a man younger than 35 in good health. Some clones in this sample may be carry-over from other donors' samples. The CDR3 sequence: CASAPDAGITDTQYF. The CDR3 DNA follows: TGTGCTAGTGCCCCGGATGCGGGTATAACAGATACGCAGTATTTT.